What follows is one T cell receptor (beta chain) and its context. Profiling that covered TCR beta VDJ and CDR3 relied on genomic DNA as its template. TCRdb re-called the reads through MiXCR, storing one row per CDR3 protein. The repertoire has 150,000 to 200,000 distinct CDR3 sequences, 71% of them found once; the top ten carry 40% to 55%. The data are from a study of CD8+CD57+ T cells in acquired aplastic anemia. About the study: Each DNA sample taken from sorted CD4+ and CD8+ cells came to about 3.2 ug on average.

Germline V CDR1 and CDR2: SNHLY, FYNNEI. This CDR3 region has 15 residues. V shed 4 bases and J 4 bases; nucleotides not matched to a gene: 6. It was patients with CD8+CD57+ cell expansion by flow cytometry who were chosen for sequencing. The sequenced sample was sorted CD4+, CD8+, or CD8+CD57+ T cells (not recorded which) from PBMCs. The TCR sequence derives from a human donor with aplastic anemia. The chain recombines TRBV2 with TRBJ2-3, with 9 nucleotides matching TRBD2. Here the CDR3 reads CASSVLAGRADTQYF. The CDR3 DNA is TGTGCCAGCAGTGTTCTAGCGGGGCGCGCAGATACGCAGTATTTT. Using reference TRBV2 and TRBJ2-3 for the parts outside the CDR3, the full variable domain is EPEVTQTPSHQVTQMGQEVILRCVPISNHLYFYWYRQILGQKVEFLVSFYNNEISEKSEIFDDQFSVERPDGSNFTLKIRSTKLEDSAMYFCASSVLAGRADTQYFGPGTRLTVL.